This T cell receptor (beta chain) was found in a study of cytomegalovirus exposure and HLA in healthy donors. 60 Vbeta and 13 Jbeta primers were used in PCR. Some clones are missing from TCRdb's copy, which holds only in-frame ones; the method was immunoSEQ multiplex PCR. The sample shows more than 150,000 clones, 70% to 90% of them seen only once. V gave up 0 bases and J gave up 6 bases, with 9 bases separating them. This CDR3 is built from 14 residues. Germline CDR1 and CDR2: MGHRA and YSYEKL. The gene calls are TRBV4-1 and TRBJ2-4; D might be TRBD1 (5 bases). Sequencing input: PBMCs. This clonotype was obtained from a man aged 18 to 29 in good health and CMV-seropositive. CDR3 region: CASSQDDRANIQYF. Written as DNA, the CDR3 is TGCGCCAGCAGCCAAGACGACAGAGCAAACATTCAGTACTTC.